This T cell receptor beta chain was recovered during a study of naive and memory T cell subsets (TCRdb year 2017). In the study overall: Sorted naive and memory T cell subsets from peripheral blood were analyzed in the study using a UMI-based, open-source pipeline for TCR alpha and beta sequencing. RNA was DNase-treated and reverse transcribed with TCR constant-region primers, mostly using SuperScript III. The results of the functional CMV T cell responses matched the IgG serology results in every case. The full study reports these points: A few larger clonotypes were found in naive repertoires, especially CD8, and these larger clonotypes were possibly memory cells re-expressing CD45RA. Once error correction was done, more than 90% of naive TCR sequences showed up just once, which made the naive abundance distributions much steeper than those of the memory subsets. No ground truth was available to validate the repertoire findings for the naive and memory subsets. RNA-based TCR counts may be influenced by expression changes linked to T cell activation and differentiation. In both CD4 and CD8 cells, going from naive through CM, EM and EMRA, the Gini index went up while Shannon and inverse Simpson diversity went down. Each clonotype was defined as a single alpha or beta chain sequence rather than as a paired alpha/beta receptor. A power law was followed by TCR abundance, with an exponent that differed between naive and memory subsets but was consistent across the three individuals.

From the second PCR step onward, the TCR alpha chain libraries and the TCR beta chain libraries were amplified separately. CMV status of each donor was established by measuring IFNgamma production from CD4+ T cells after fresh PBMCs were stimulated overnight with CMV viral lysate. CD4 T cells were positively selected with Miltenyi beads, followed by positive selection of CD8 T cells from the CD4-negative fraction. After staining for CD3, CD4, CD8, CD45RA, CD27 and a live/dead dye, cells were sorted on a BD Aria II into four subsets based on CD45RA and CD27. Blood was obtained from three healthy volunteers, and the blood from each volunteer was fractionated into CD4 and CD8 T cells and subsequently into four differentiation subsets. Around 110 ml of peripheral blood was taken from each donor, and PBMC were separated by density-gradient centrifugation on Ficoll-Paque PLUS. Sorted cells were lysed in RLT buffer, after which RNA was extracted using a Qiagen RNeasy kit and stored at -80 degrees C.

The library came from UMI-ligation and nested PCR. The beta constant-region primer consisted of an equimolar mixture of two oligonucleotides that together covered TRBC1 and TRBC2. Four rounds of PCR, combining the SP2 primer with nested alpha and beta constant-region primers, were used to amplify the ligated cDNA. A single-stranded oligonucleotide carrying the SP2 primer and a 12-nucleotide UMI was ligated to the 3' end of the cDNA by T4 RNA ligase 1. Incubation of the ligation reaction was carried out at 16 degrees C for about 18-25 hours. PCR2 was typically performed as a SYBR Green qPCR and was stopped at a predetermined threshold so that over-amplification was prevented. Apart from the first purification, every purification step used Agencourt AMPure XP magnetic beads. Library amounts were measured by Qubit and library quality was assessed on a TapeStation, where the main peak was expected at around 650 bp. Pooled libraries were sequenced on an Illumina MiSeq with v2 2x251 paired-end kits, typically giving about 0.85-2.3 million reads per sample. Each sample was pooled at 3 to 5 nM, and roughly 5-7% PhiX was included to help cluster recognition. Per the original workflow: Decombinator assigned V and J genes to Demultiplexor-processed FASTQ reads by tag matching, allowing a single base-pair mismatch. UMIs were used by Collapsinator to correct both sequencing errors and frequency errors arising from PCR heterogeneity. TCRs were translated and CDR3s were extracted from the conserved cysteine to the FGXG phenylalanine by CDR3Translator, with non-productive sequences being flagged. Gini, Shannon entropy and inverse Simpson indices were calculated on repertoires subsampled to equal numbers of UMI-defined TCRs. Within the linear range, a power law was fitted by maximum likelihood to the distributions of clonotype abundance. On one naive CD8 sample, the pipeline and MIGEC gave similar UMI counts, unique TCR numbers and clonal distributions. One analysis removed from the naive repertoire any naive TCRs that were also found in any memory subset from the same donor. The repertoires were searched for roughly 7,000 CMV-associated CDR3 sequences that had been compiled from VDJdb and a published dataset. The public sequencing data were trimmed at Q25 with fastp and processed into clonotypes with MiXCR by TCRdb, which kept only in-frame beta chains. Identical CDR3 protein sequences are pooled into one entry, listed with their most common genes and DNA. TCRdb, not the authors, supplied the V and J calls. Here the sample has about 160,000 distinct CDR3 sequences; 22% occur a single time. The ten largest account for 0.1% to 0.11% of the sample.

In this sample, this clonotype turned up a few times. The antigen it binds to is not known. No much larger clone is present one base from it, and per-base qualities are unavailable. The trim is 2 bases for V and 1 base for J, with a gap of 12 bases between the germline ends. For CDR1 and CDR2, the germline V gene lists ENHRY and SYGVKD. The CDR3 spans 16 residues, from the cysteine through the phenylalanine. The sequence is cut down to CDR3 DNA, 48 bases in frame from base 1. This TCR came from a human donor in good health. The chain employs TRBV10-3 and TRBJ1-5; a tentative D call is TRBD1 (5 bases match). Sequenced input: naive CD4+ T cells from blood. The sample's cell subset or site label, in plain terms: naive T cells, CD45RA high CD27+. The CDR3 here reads CAISERGGESNQPQHF. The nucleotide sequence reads TGTGCCATCAGTGAGCGGGGGGGGGAGAGCAATCAGCCCCAGCATTTT.